This record concerns one TCR beta chain sequence. Its antigen specificity is not known. Base qualities are not at hand, and no much larger clone is one base apart. The data originate from a study of technical replicates of blood from a handful of donors (dated by TCRdb to about 2017). The method was the immunoSEQ multiplex PCR assay. In its TCRdb copy, this immuneACCESS table keeps in-frame sequences only and misses some clones. Where compared with another copy, unresolved V genes explain less than half of these, and the others have no known cause. This sample holds 55,000 to 70,000 clones; approximately 83% were observed only once. The top ten hold roughly 5.1% of the sample. The germline ends are 22 bases apart after V is trimmed by 6 bases and J by 6 bases. For CDR1 and CDR2, the germline V gene lists KGHSH and LQKENI. The CDR3 spans 16 residues, from the cysteine through the phenylalanine. Only the CDR3 portion is preserved as DNA: 48 bases, with reading frame beginning at the first base.

The clonotype was recovered from a human donor in good health. Some clones in this sample may be carry-over from other donors' samples. The rearrangement joined TRBV18 to TRBJ2-3; the best D guess is TRBD1, with 7 bases matching. The sequencing sample was made of PBMCs. At the DNA level, the sequence is TGTGCCAGCTCGCGCCCGACAGGGTTGGAGGGCGATACGCAGTATTTT. Its protein reads: CASSRPTGLEGDTQYF.